The rows below give T cell receptor beta chains drawn from one sample of a study of blood T cell repertoires in COVID-19. The repertoire was sequenced with immunoSEQ multiplex PCR; TCRdb's copy has only in-frame clones and lacks some. This repertoire shows some 70,000 clones, roughly 84% found once; its top ten account for around 10%. Sequenced material: peripheral blood. The receptors here all came from a woman between 45 and 60 years old with acute or convalescent COVID-19. Both conserved end residues are part of each CDR3. Each record gives: CDR3 DNA, CDR3 protein, V gene, D gene, clone size, J gene. D genes are given only for firm matches. Not every row has a clone size; where given, it reads once, few, many or a size class.

TGTGCCAGTAGTAGTAGCGGGAGGGCCATACTCGGTGAGCAGTTCTTC	CASSSSGRAILGEQFF	TRBV19	TRBD2	NA	TRBJ2-1
TGTGCCAGCAGCCAGGGTAGTGGCTACACCTTC	CASSQGSGYTF	TRBV6-5	NA	NA	TRBJ1-2
TGTGCCAGCTCACCCCCAGGCACTGAAGCTTTCTTT	CASSPPGTEAFF	TRBV18	NA	once	TRBJ1-1
TGTGCCATCAGTCTACAGGACTATGGCTACACCTTC	CAISLQDYGYTF	TRBV10-3	NA	NA	TRBJ1-2
TGTGCCAGCAGTTTAGCTACAGGTTATGGCTACACCTTC	CASSLATGYGYTF	TRBV12-3/TRBV12-4	NA	NA	TRBJ1-2
TGTGCCTGGAACCCGGGGTCGAGTGAAGCTTTCTTT	CAWNPGSSEAFF	TRBV30	NA	NA	TRBJ1-1
TGTGCCAGCAGTTTTGGAGGGGATTCACCCCTCCACTTT	CASSFGGDSPLHF	TRBV27	NA	NA	TRBJ1-6
TGTGCCAGCAGTGACCCGACAGGGGCAAACTATGGCTACACCTTC	CASSDPTGANYGYTF	TRBV6-1	TRBD1	NA	TRBJ1-2
TGTGCCAGCAGCAGCGGGGACAGGATGAACACTGAAGCTTTCTTT	CASSSGDRMNTEAFF	TRBV21-1	NA	NA	TRBJ1-1
TGCGCCAGCCGCCAACTAGCGGGGGGAGCGAACACCGGGGAGCTGTTTTTT	CASRQLAGGANTGELFF	TRBV4-3	TRBD2	NA	TRBJ2-2
TGTGCCAGCAGCCTCGGACAGCCCCTGACTTACGAGCAGTACTTC	CASSLGQPLTYEQYF	TRBV6-5	NA	NA	TRBJ2-7
TGTGCCACCAGCAGAGAAGGACAACGGAGCTCTGGAAACACCATATATTTT	CATSREGQRSSGNTIYF	TRBV15	NA	NA	TRBJ1-3
TGCAGCGTGGGACTAGCGGCGAACACCGGGGAGCTGTTTTTT	CSVGLAANTGELFF	TRBV29-1	TRBD2	NA	TRBJ2-2
TGTGCCAGCTCCAGGACAGTCTTAGCAACTAATGAAAAACTGTTTTTT	CASSRTVLATNEKLFF	TRBV18	NA	NA	TRBJ1-4
TGTGCCAGCAGTTTTATGACTGCAACTAATGAAAAACTGTTTTTT	CASSFMTATNEKLFF	TRBV28	NA	few	TRBJ1-4
TGTGCCAGCAGCTCGAGAACTCCCGGGACAGGGGTTCCCTACGAGCAGTACTTC	CASSSRTPGTGVPYEQYF	TRBV5-6	TRBD1	few	TRBJ2-7
TGTGCCAGCGCCGGGAGTGGAGGGTATCAGTACTTC	CASAGSGGYQYF	TRBV2	NA	NA	TRBJ2-7
TGTGCCTGTAACACAGCCTCTGGAAACACCATATATTTT	CACNTASGNTIYF	TRBV30	NA	NA	TRBJ1-3
TGCGCCAGCAGCTTCGAGATTAATGAAAAACTGTTTTTT	CASSFEINEKLFF	TRBV5-1	NA	NA	TRBJ1-4
TGTGCCAGCAGCGATCCCAGGGGGCGATTTAATGAAAAACTGTTTTTT	CASSDPRGRFNEKLFF	TRBV5-5	TRBD1	NA	TRBJ1-4
TGTGCCAGCTCACCGGGACAGGGGCGCACTGAAGCTTTCTTT	CASSPGQGRTEAFF	TRBV18	TRBD1	NA	TRBJ1-1
TGTGCCATCAGGGTCAGCGGGGGGGGCGAGACCCAGTACTTC	CAIRVSGGGETQYF	TRBV10-3	TRBD2	NA	TRBJ2-5
TGCGCCAGCAGCTTGGCTGTGGGGCGGGGGCAGTTCTTC	CASSLAVGRGQFF	TRBV5-1	NA	NA	TRBJ2-1
TGTGCCAGCAGCTTACCCGGCGGCTATGGCTACACCTTC	CASSLPGGYGYTF	TRBV7-9	NA	NA	TRBJ1-2
TGCGCCAGCAGCTCCGGGACAGCCGAAAATCAGCCCCAGCATTTT	CASSSGTAENQPQHF	TRBV5-1	TRBD1	NA	TRBJ1-5
TGCGCCAGCAGCTTGGGTGGAGAGAACTATGGCTACACCTTC	CASSLGGENYGYTF	TRBV5-1	NA	NA	TRBJ1-2
TGCGCCAGCAGCTCGGAAGCCGGGACAAACTATTTT	CASSSEAGTNYF	TRBV5-1	NA	NA	TRBJ1-3
TGTGCCAGCAGCTTGATAGCGGGGGAGAACTACGAGCAGTACTTC	CASSLIAGENYEQYF	TRBV5-8	TRBD2	NA	TRBJ2-7
TGTGCCAGCAGGGTTGAGGGATTCTACAATGAGCAGTTCTTC	CASRVEGFYNEQFF	TRBV6-5	NA	NA	TRBJ2-1
TGTGCCAGTACCGAAGCGGGGAGAGGTGAAAAACTGTTTTTT	CASTEAGRGEKLFF	TRBV3-1/TRBV3-2	NA	NA	TRBJ1-4
TGTGCCAGCCTCTCAGCGGGGGACTCTGGAAACACCATATATTTT	CASLSAGDSGNTIYF	TRBV28	NA	NA	TRBJ1-3
TGTGCCAGCAGTGACGGGACAGGGGCTATTAACTATGGCTACACCTTC	CASSDGTGAINYGYTF	TRBV6-1	TRBD1	once	TRBJ1-2
TGTGCCACGTCCCCTGGGGCGGTGAACACTGAAGCTTTCTTT	CATSPGAVNTEAFF	TRBV19	NA	NA	TRBJ1-1
TGCGCCAGCAGCAACACTATCGAGACGGGGAATGAAAAACTGTTTTTT	CASSNTIETGNEKLFF	TRBV5-1	NA	NA	TRBJ1-4
TGTGCCAGCAGCCATTCCCCGGGGGGGGGAGAGACCCAGTACTTC	CASSHSPGGGETQYF	TRBV3-1/TRBV3-2	TRBD2	NA	TRBJ2-5
TGTGCCAGCAGTCTCTTGGGGACAGACACAGATACGCAGTATTTT	CASSLLGTDTDTQYF	TRBV27	TRBD1	NA	TRBJ2-3
TGTGCCAGCAGCTTAGGGACTAGCGGGCACGAGCAGTACTTC	CASSLGTSGHEQYF	TRBV7-2	TRBD2	NA	TRBJ2-7
TGTGCCAGCAGAAAAAGCGGGGGGGCCTCCTACGAGCAGTACTTC	CASRKSGGASYEQYF	TRBV28	TRBD2	NA	TRBJ2-7
TGTGCCAGCAGCCAAGATCTACCATCTCCTTACCGGTATTTT	CASSQDLPSPYRYF	TRBV3-1/TRBV3-2	NA	once	TRBJ2-3
TGTGCCAGCAGCCGGGACAGGGGAACAAATGAAGCTTTCTTT	CASSRDRGTNEAFF	TRBV2	TRBD1	NA	TRBJ1-1
TGCGCCAGCAGCCAAGTTACGGGGGAAAATTCACCCCTCCACTTT	CASSQVTGENSPLHF	TRBV4-1	NA	NA	TRBJ1-6
TGTGCCAGCAGCTCCGCGGGGCCTGAAGCTTTCTTT	CASSSAGPEAFF	TRBV7-9	NA	NA	TRBJ1-1
TGTGCCAGCAGTTCTCAGCGGGCTACCCAGTTGGTCTACAATGAGCAGTTCTTC	CASSSQRATQLVYNEQFF	TRBV28	NA	NA	TRBJ2-1
TGTGCCAGCTCACCAATCGACCCACGGGGCACTGAAGCTTTCTTT	CASSPIDPRGTEAFF	TRBV18	NA	NA	TRBJ1-1
TGCGCCAGCAGCTTGGCCCCGGGACAGGGGGTCGATGAGCAGTTCTTC	CASSLAPGQGVDEQFF	TRBV5-1	TRBD1	NA	TRBJ2-1
TGTGCCAGCAGCAGAACTAGCCCCAGCTCCTACAATGAGCAGTTCTTC	CASSRTSPSSYNEQFF	TRBV7-3	NA	few	TRBJ2-1
TGTGCCAGCAGACCACCGAACACAGGAGAAGCTTTCTTT	CASRPPNTGEAFF	TRBV28	NA	few	TRBJ1-1
TGTGCCTTTCCTATACAGGGGTCCGACATGAACACTGAAGCTTTCTTT	CAFPIQGSDMNTEAFF	TRBV30	TRBD1	NA	TRBJ1-1
TGCAGCGTTGTCTTGGCGGGGGGCCTCTCCTACGAGCAGTACTTC	CSVVLAGGLSYEQYF	TRBV29-1	TRBD2	NA	TRBJ2-7
TGCGCCAGCAGTTTGGCCTACGGGGACACTGAAGCTTTCTTT	CASSLAYGDTEAFF	TRBV5-1	NA	NA	TRBJ1-1